The entry below describes one T cell receptor beta chain. The V segment lost 0 bases and the J segment 4 bases; nucleotides outside the gene matches: 5. Per germline, CDR1 MGHRA and CDR2 YSYEKL. This CDR3 spans 15 amino acids. TCRdb reprocessed the RT-PCR reads with MiXCR, giving one entry per CDR3 protein. The table records some 960,000 distinct CDR3 sequences, 18% of them present only once. The data were taken from a study of patients and donors after allogeneic stem cell transplantation. This rearrangement joins TRBV4-1 to TRBJ2-5; 7 nucleotides agree with TRBD2. This TCR was sampled from a human donor who was either an allogeneic HSCT recipient or a stem cell or donor lymphocyte infusion donor (not recorded which). It is not recorded whose cells these are; they may come from a transplant donor. Sequenced sample: blood, either unsorted or a sorted T cell fraction (not recorded which). The CDR3 reads CASSQDRREGETQYF. CDR3 DNA sequence: TGCGCCAGCAGCCAAGATAGGAGGGAGGGAGAGACCCAGTACTTC.